This record covers a single TCR beta chain. The data derive from a study of blood T cell repertoires in COVID-19. Assay: immunoSEQ multiplex PCR; the TCRdb copy retains only in-frame clones and omits some. The data show roughly 130,000 clones, more than 90% seen once. The germline V and J ends were trimmed by 2 bases and 8 bases, with 21 bases remaining between them. Per germline, CDR1 MNHNS and CDR2 SASEGT. The CDR3 totals 16 residues. This chain links TRBV6-1 with TRBJ1-2; D is undetermined. This TCR came from a man aged 50 or older with active COVID-19. Sequencing was done on a sample of peripheral blood. The DNA for the CDR3 is TGTGCCAGCAGTGAAAACCCAGGCAGACGTTCCGAAGGCTACACCTTC. It translates to CASSENPGRRSEGYTF.